The rows below give T cell receptor beta chains drawn from one sample of a study of OX40 agonist ivuxolimab in advanced cancers. Sequencing used immunoSEQ multiplex PCR; TCRdb keeps in-frame clones, though not all of them. The table shows approximately 12,000 clones, with around four fifths occurring only once. Here the sequenced sample was CD4+ or CD8+ T cells sorted from blood, taken in a trial of the OX40 agonist ivuxolimab. These receptors were collected from an adult with an advanced solid tumor such as melanoma, head and neck, liver or kidney cancer. The CDR3 runs from the conserved cysteine through the conserved F or W. D genes are given only for firm matches. Rows may omit the clone size; those that give it use once, few, many or a size class.

V gene,clone size,J gene,D gene,CDR3 protein,CDR3 DNA
TRBV7-9,.,TRBJ1-4,.,CASSLAPTGEKLFF,TGTGCCAGCAGCTTAGCCCCAACCGGGGAAAAACTGTTTTTT
TRBV5-8,few,TRBJ1-4,TRBD1,CASSLVQGDRVDEKLFF,TGTGCCAGCAGCTTGGTGCAGGGGGACAGGGTTGATGAAAAACTGTTTTTT
TRBV29-1,.,TRBJ2-2,.,CSVVPEGVFGKLFF,TGCAGCGTTGTACCAGAGGGGGTTTTTGGGAAGCTGTTTTTT
TRBV6-1,.,TRBJ1-3,.,CASSEAGRSYSGNTIYF,TGTGCCAGCAGTGAAGCGGGACGGTCTTACTCTGGAAACACCATATATTTT
TRBV27,.,TRBJ2-7,TRBD2,CASSPSGRVFSYEQYF,TGTGCCAGCAGCCCTAGCGGGAGGGTCTTCTCCTACGAGCAGTACTTC
TRBV9,.,TRBJ2-7,.,CASSAFGTPYEQYF,TGTGCCAGCAGCGCCTTTGGGACCCCCTACGAGCAGTACTTC
TRBV7-9,.,TRBJ1-2,.,CASSPLNYGYTF,TGTGCCAGCAGCCCTTTAAACTATGGCTACACCTTC
TRBV6-5,.,TRBJ1-2,.,CASSYRTVTNYGYTF,TGTGCCAGCAGTTACCGAACGGTAACTAACTATGGCTACACCTTC
TRBV6-5,.,TRBJ2-5,.,CASGEDSQETQYF,TGTGCCAGCGGGGAGGACAGTCAAGAGACCCAGTACTTC
TRBV4-1,.,TRBJ1-1,.,CASSQDGGRYTEAFF,TGCGCCAGCAGCCAAGATGGTGGGCGGTACACTGAAGCTTTCTTT
TRBV4-1,.,TRBJ1-3,.,CASSPQGSGNTIYF,TGCGCCAGCAGCCCACAGGGATCCGGAAACACCATATATTTT
TRBV9,.,TRBJ2-2,.,CASSVDLSGPNTGELFF,TGTGCCAGCAGCGTAGATTTAAGTGGGCCGAACACCGGGGAGCTGTTTTTT
TRBV2,few,TRBJ2-7,TRBD1,CACRQGVSYEQYF,TGTGCCTGCCGACAGGGGGTCTCCTACGAGCAGTACTTC
TRBV4-1,.,TRBJ2-1,TRBD2,CASSQNSGREYNEQFF,TGCGCCAGCAGCCAGAATAGCGGGAGGGAATACAATGAGCAGTTCTTC
TRBV15,.,TRBJ2-2,TRBD2,CASAGTSRGELFF,TGTGCCTCTGCCGGGACTAGTAGGGGGGAGCTGTTTTTT
TRBV9,.,TRBJ2-1,.,CASSVGGGYNEQFF,TGTGCCAGCAGCGTAGGAGGGGGGTACAATGAGCAGTTCTTC
TRBV5-4,.,TRBJ2-1,TRBD1,CASSFTGAFYNEQFF,TGTGCCAGCAGCTTTACAGGGGCGTTTTACAATGAGCAGTTCTTC
TRBV7-2,.,TRBJ2-7,.,CASSLGQYYSYEQYF,TGTGCCAGCAGCTTAGGACAGTACTACTCCTACGAGCAGTACTTC
TRBV7-2,.,TRBJ2-7,TRBD2,CASSLEGLAGGSEQYF,TGTGCCAGCAGCTTAGAGGGACTAGCGGGAGGATCCGAGCAGTACTTC
TRBV10-1,.,TRBJ2-1,TRBD2,CASSDGAGGPYNEQFF,TGCGCCAGCAGTGACGGGGCGGGAGGGCCTTACAATGAGCAGTTCTTC
TRBV4-3,.,TRBJ2-1,TRBD2,CASSHPSGGAVYNEQFF,TGCGCCAGCAGCCATCCTAGCGGGGGGGCGGTCTACAATGAGCAGTTCTTC
TRBV9,.,TRBJ1-5,.,CASSADSDSNQPQHF,TGTGCCAGCAGCGCCGACAGTGATAGCAATCAGCCCCAGCATTTT
TRBV25-1,few,TRBJ2-1,.,CASSSGFYNEQFF,TGTGCCAGCAGTTCGGGATTTTACAATGAGCAGTTCTTC
TRBV29-1,medium-sized,TRBJ2-7,TRBD1,CSVLGDRETNEQYF,TGCAGCGTCCTTGGGGACAGGGAGACCAACGAGCAGTACTTC